This is a list of T cell receptor beta chains from one sample in a study of T cells in localized non-small cell lung cancer. Measured with immunoSEQ multiplex PCR; TCRdb has only the in-frame clones, and not every one. The table records some 1,000 clones, 20% of them present only once. The specimen was lung tumor tissue, collected before any cancer treatment. All receptors derive from a female donor at least 60 years old with stage I squamous cell lung carcinoma. Each CDR3 is given with its conserved first and last residue. Fields, in order: CDR3 protein, CDR3 length, clone size, J gene, V gene. For some rows the clone size is stated as once, few or many, or as a class when expanded; others skip it.

CASGTRGLDGYTF	13	large	TRBJ1-2	TRBV6-8
CASSFSGPFYEQYF	14	large	TRBJ2-7	TRBV6-8
CASRDRRVYSNQPQHF	16	.	TRBJ1-5	TRBV6-8
CASSYGHGGMVQYF	14	.	TRBJ2-7	TRBV11-3
CASSRVPSGSTADTQYF	17	once	TRBJ2-3	TRBV19
CASSFSSGWRSYNEQFF	17	large	TRBJ2-1	TRBV11-3
CASSPWSGGSGANVLTF	17	.	TRBJ2-6	TRBV18
CASSFNGQGSDEQYF	15	medium-sized	TRBJ2-7	TRBV11-3
CASNRGSSGKETQYF	15	.	TRBJ2-5	TRBV19
CASRGQGANEQFF	13	few	TRBJ2-1	TRBV25-1
CASSLLLAGLLNTGELFF	18	.	TRBJ2-2	TRBV11-3
CASSAVAGGEQFF	13	few	TRBJ2-1	TRBV25-1
CASSYSRGQGYTF	13	few	TRBJ1-2	TRBV6-8
CASSQGLPGELFF	13	.	TRBJ2-2	TRBV19
CASSIAQGEIYEQYF	15	few	TRBJ2-7	TRBV19
CASSQRGTSGLYEQYF	16	few	TRBJ2-7	TRBV11-3
CAWSLPYYGYTF	12	.	TRBJ1-2	TRBV30
CASSDDRALGNTIYF	15	.	TRBJ1-3	TRBV9
CASSLLPPGTDTQYF	15	few	TRBJ2-3	TRBV6-8
CAWKHSGNSYEQYF	14	few	TRBJ2-7	TRBV30
CASSYSKGIHTAYEQYF	17	.	TRBJ2-7	TRBV6-8
CASSSQQAFAHEQYF	15	few	TRBJ2-7	TRBV6-8
CASSKDRGALYGYTF	15	few	TRBJ1-2	TRBV6-8
CASSQLLLAGVGNTQYF	17	.	TRBJ2-3	TRBV14
CASSYSRRSHYEQYF	15	.	TRBJ2-7	TRBV6-8